The sequence of this T cell receptor (beta chain) was determined in a study of blood T cell repertoires in COVID-19 (dated by TCRdb to the early 2020s). For context, the study as a whole: Collaborator samples came from the United States, Italy and Spain and covered acute and convalescent phases of COVID-19. Where available, HLA class I and class II types were taken from metadata supplied by the sample provider and were not determined by assay-based typing. The material from the prospective study consisted of cDNA or gDNA derived from T cells, B-cell-depleted T cells, or PBMCs. The repertoires were released in a freely available public database intended as a resource for research on the immune response to SARS-CoV-2. Deeply sampled blood TCRbeta repertoires from subjects exposed to, actively infected with, or recovered from COVID-19 were included in the dataset. The samples were drawn from the first 160 participants of the ongoing ImmuneRACE study and from 950 to 1,500 subjects provided by 6 global collaborators. A de-identified subject ID, COVID-19 status, age in years and sex were almost always included in the sample metadata. Here is what the overall study found, with its caveats: The quantity of clinical and demographic metadata differed by source and by participant and was supplied without curation.

TCRbeta CDR3 regions were amplified from genomic DNA by means of the immunoSEQ Assay, a bias-controlled multiplex PCR. The authors' analysis ran thus. The number of nucleated cells in each sample was estimated from the amplification of reference gene primers within the assay. To quantify the absolute abundance of each unique TCRbeta CDR3 rearrangement, sequence reads were collapsed and filtered. For each sample, productive Simpson clonality was calculated as the square root of Simpson's diversity index over productive rearrangements. In its TCRdb copy, this immuneACCESS table keeps in-frame sequences only and misses some clones. Where compared with another copy, unresolved V genes explain less than half of these, and the others have no known cause. V and J calls and clone size follow that table, whereas D and trimming were derived from the DNA. The sample table shows about 100,000 clones, and 88% are seen once. The biggest ten clones account for 4.5% to 6.5% of the sample.

V ends up 6 bases short and J 8 bases short, with an unmatched junction base count of 5. Taken from the germline V gene, the CDR1 and CDR2 loops are MNHEY and SVGAGI. The cysteine opens and the phenylalanine closes a CDR3 of 13 amino acids. Only the CDR3 region is kept as DNA, spanning 39 bases read in frame from base 1. This clone is a singleton in its sample. Its antigen is currently not known. It has no much larger one-base neighbor in the sample; base qualities were not kept. Collaborating institutions collected whole blood in K2EDTA tubes following their own protocols. Collaborator samples were shipped for TCRbeta analysis as frozen whole blood, isolated PBMCs, or DNA extracted from either sample type.

This receptor chain uses TRBV6-5 and TRBJ2-1; TRBD2 agrees with 9 junctional bases. This TCR was sampled from a human donor in a cohort sampled during active COVID-19. The sample comprised peripheral blood. CDR3 reads: CASRGTSKDEQFF. Here is the DNA: TGTGCCAGCAGGGGGACTAGCAAAGATGAGCAGTTCTTC.